Below, one T cell receptor (beta chain) is given with its context. Its target is unknown. This entry comes from a study of blood T cells in healthy people across ages. Study-wide findings and caveats: Underestimates were what the diversity estimates from one million T cells were considered to be. Strong correlation existed between TCR beta diversity and naive T cell percentage.

Samples each yielded at least 5.5 micrograms of total RNA. Combining a sample-barcoded 5' primer with a J-beta primer mix, a second PCR ran for 7 to 11 cycles. A single record per CDR3 protein comes from TCRdb applying MiXCR to the 5' RACE reads. The data contain 600,000 to 650,000 distinct CDR3 sequences, about 53% of them singletons. Material: blood. The clonotype was recovered from a man aged 60 to 69 in good health.

The CDR3: CASSLVGGLTDTQYF. The CDR3 DNA sequence: TGTGCCAGCAGCTTAGTGGGGGGGCTAACAGATACGCAGTATTTT. This sequence joins TRBV11-3 and TRBJ2-3, with D maybe TRBD2 (7 bases). V lost 1 base and J 3 bases, leaving 11 bases between the germline ends. The germline V gene has CDR1 SGHNT and CDR2 YENEEA. The CDR3 length is 15 residues. Together with reference TRBV11-3 and TRBJ2-3, the CDR3 gives the full variable domain: EAGVVQSPRYKIIEKKQPVAFWCNPISGHNTLYWYLQNLGQGPELLIRYENEEAVDDSQLPKDRFSAERLKGVDSTLKIQPAELGDSAVYLCASSLVGGLTDTQYFGPGTRLTVL.